These 24 T cell receptor beta chains were sequenced from one sample in a study of CD8 T cells in Susac syndrome. The authors reverse transcribed roughly 0.5 to 1 ug RNA with random hexamers. One entry per CDR3 protein, called by TCRdb with MiXCR from the immunoSEQ multiplex PCR reads. This table holds roughly 120,000 distinct CDR3 sequences, about 94% found once. The material sequenced was CD4+ T cells from PBMCs. These receptors all come from a human donor in good health.

The chain has TRBV24-1 and TRBJ2-1; 11 bases fit TRBD2. The CDR3 runs 17 residues. V shed 3 bases and J 5 bases; nucleotides not matched to a gene: 8. Germline CDR1 KGHDR, CDR2 SFDVKD. CDR3 amino acids: CATSDPKLAGDNNEQFF. CDR3 coding DNA: TGTGCCACCAGTGATCCCAAACTAGCGGGAGACAACAATGAGCAGTTCTTC.

V gene TRBV19 combines with J gene TRBJ2-7, with TRBD2 matching 7 bases. There are 15 residues in the CDR3. CDR1 LNHDA and CDR2 SQIVND come from the germline V gene (reference sequence). The junction had 4 bases not matched to a gene; V was cut back by 1 base and J by 1 base. CDR3 bases: TGTGCCAGTAGTATAGCGTCTAGCGGTTCCTACGAGCAGTACTTC. Its protein is CASSIASSGSYEQYF.

The gene calls are TRBV3-1 and TRBJ2-1; D is unresolved. There are 15 residues in the CDR3. V lost 4 bases and J 0 bases, leaving 10 bases between the germline ends. CDR1 LGHDT and CDR2 YNNKEL come from the germline V gene (reference sequence). The CDR3 protein is CASSPTYSSYNEQFF. CDR3 bases: TGTGCCAGCAGCCCGACCTACAGCTCCTACAATGAGCAGTTCTTC.

The chain carries TRBV5-1 and TRBJ1-1; 9 positions match TRBD1. There are 17 residues in the CDR3. Germline V gene lookup returns CDR1 SGHRS and CDR2 YFSETQ. The J segment lost 0 bases and the V segment lost 1 base, leaving 7 bases of the junction unmatched. The CDR3 spells CASSLTGTGRLNTEAFF. CDR3 coding DNA: TGCGCCAGCAGCTTGACGGGGACAGGGCGACTGAACACTGAAGCTTTCTTT.

This clonotype was seen just once. The rearrangement links TRBV6-4 to TRBJ2-1; 8 nucleotides align to TRBD2. CDR1 and CDR2 from the germline V gene are MRHNA and SNTAGT. J gave up 7 bases and V 4 bases, and 9 bases lay outside the gene matches. The CDR3 extends over 15 amino acids. The CDR3 coding sequence is TGTGCCAGCAGTGCAACCGGGACTAGAAGGAATGAGCAGTTCTTC. Translation gives CASSATGTRRNEQFF.

The genes are TRBV18 and TRBJ2-1; D is uncertain. Germline lookup yields CDR1 KGHSH and CDR2 LQKENI. Trimming left V 3 bases short and J 9 bases short, with 15 bases between. The length of the CDR3 is 14 residues. The DNA of the CDR3 is TGTGCCAGCTCACCCCGGACGGAGAAGGTTGAGCAGTTCTTC. It encodes CASSPRTEKVEQFF.

The rearrangement uses TRBV20-1 and TRBJ1-5, with unresolved D. Trimming removed 6 bases from V and 0 bases from J, with 9 bases in between. The CDR3 spans 13 residues. CDR1 and CDR2 (germline): DFQATT, SNEGSKA (reference sequence). CDR3 bases: TGCAGTGCCCTCAAGACTAGCAATCAGCCCCAGCATTTT. It translates to CSALKTSNQPQHF.

The CDR3 DNA is TGCAGTGCTAGGAGGGGCTATGGCTACACCTTC. This codes for CSARRGYGYTF. The rearrangement links TRBV20-1 to TRBJ1-2; D is perhaps TRBD1 (5 bases). Germline CDR1 is DFQATT and CDR2 is SNEGSKA (reference sequence). V was clipped by 3 bases and J by 4 bases, with 6 bases between them. This CDR3 is 11 amino acids long.

V is TRBV7-9 and J is TRBJ1-2; possible D gene TRBD1, 6 bases. V lost 1 base to trimming and J lost 6 bases, with 12 bases between them. The CDR3 is made up of 14 amino acids. Germline V CDR1 and CDR2: SEHNR, FQNEAQ (reference sequence). The CDR3 sequence is CASSLESQGHGYTF. The DNA for the CDR3 is TGTGCCAGCAGCTTAGAATCACAGGGACATGGCTACACCTTC.

This sequence joins TRBV20-1 and TRBJ2-7; 9 nucleotides line up with TRBD1. The CDR3 loop spans 14 amino acids. V lost 7 bases to trimming and J lost 2 bases; unmatched junction nucleotides: 9. Germline loops: CDR1 DFQATT, CDR2 SNEGSKA (reference sequence). The chain's CDR3 is CSGASRDRAYEQYF. Written as DNA, the CDR3 is TGCAGTGGGGCTTCCCGGGACAGGGCCTACGAGCAGTACTTC.

The V call is TRBV5-4, the J call TRBJ2-1; TRBD2 matches 7 bases. This CDR3 has 15 residues. Germline V CDR1 and CDR2: SGHNT, YYREEE (reference sequence). V lost 0 bases to trimming and J lost 5 bases; unmatched junction nucleotides: 5. The chain's CDR3 is CASSLGGGSDNEQFF. The DNA for the CDR3 is TGTGCCAGCAGCTTGGGAGGCGGGAGCGACAATGAGCAGTTCTTC.

This clonotype has only one observation. The chain combines TRBV29-1 with TRBJ2-3, with 8 bases aligning to TRBD2. This CDR3 has 12 residues. After removal of 5 bases from V and 5 bases from J, the junction contained 3 bases not matched to a gene. Germline lookup yields CDR1 SQVTM and CDR2 ANQGSEA. CDR3 nucleotides: TGCAGCGTTACTAGCGGACGAGATACGCAGTATTTT. Translated: CSVTSGRDTQYF.

The chain carries TRBV5-6 and TRBJ2-7; 13 bases are shared with TRBD2. The CDR3 is 13 residues long. CDR1 is SGHDT, CDR2 YYEEEE, per germline. The ends lost 3 bases at V and 6 bases at J; junction bases unmatched: 0. The CDR3 coding sequence is TGTGCCAGCAGCTGGACTAGCGGGAGCGAGCAGTACTTC. It translates to CASSWTSGSEQYF. The full variable domain, its missing parts supplied by reference TRBV5-6 and TRBJ2-7, is DAGVTQSPTHLIKTRGQQVTLRCSPKSGHDTVSWYQQALGQGPQFIFQYYEEEERQRGNFPDRFSGHQFPNYSSELNVNALLLGDSALYLCASSWTSGSEQYFGPGTRLTVT.

V is TRBV20-1 and J is TRBJ2-7; D may match TRBD1 or TRBD2 (6 bases each). Germline assignment: CDR1 DFQATT and CDR2 SNEGSKA (reference sequence). The V and J ends lost 8 bases and 5 bases respectively, with 25 bases between them. The CDR3 consists of 15 residues. The CDR3 nucleotides read TGCAGTTATTTAAAAGTGGGAACAGGGAGGAACGAGCAGTACTTC. Amino acid sequence: CSYLKVGTGRNEQYF.

The chain combines TRBV6-2 or TRBV6-3 with TRBJ1-2; a possible D gene is TRBD1 (6 bases). There are 13 residues in the CDR3. The ends were cut back, 6 bases at V and 4 bases at J, with 12 bases in the middle. The germline V gene encodes CDR1 MNHEY and CDR2 SVGEGT. CDR3 DNA: TGTGCCAGCAGCCCCTCCAGGGGCTATGGCTACACCTTC. Its protein product is CASSPSRGYGYTF.

The chain has TRBV20-1 and TRBJ1-1; D gene uncertain. CDR1 is DFQATT, CDR2 SNEGSKA, per germline (reference sequence). The length of the CDR3 is 12 residues. V lost 2 bases to trimming and J lost 0 bases, with 4 bases between them. This CDR3 is CSARPLNTEAFF. The CDR3 DNA follows: TGCAGTGCTAGACCACTGAACACTGAAGCTTTCTTT.

The V gene is TRBV7-9, the J gene TRBJ1-1; a possible D gene is TRBD1 (5 bases). The CDR3 contains 14 residues. With 3 bases removed from V and 3 bases from J, the gap between germline ends came to 11 bases. Germline V gene data show CDR1 as SEHNR and CDR2 as FQNEAQ (reference sequence). CDR3 loop: CASSLMEGYTEAFF. The CDR3 DNA follows: TGTGCCAGCAGCTTGATGGAGGGGTACACTGAAGCTTTCTTT.

V usage is TRBV5-4 and J usage is TRBJ1-2; TRBD1 aligns across 7 bases. CDR3 size: 15 residues. The V gene end was trimmed by 4 bases and the J gene end by 0 bases; junction bases not matched to a gene: 6. Germline CDR1 and CDR2: SGHNT and YYREEE (reference sequence). The CDR3: CASSPKTGSNYGYTF. The CDR3 DNA reads TGTGCCAGCAGCCCGAAGACAGGGTCTAACTATGGCTACACCTTC. Supplemented by reference TRBV5-4 and TRBJ1-2, the full variable domain reads ETGVTQSPTHLIKTRGQQVTLRCSSQSGHNTVSWYQQALGQGPQFIFQYYREEENGRGNFPPRFSGLQFPNYSSELNVNALELDDSALYLCASSPKTGSNYGYTFGSGTRLTVV.

V and J are TRBV6-6 and TRBJ1-5; D remains ambiguous. Germline V gene lookup returns CDR1 MNHNY and CDR2 SVGAGI (reference sequence). V was trimmed by 5 bases and J by 5 bases, leaving 10 bases between them. The CDR3 sequence is 13 residues long. The DNA for the CDR3 is TGTGCCAGCAGTCTTCGTTTGTATCAGCCCCAGCATTTT. Protein: CASSLRLYQPQHF.

The chain carries TRBV20-1 and TRBJ1-5; D is perhaps TRBD1 (5 bases). The CDR3 length is 13 residues. Germline V gene sequence: CDR1 DFQATT, CDR2 SNEGSKA (reference sequence). Trimming removed 5 bases from V and 6 bases from J, with 14 bases in between. This CDR3 is CSAVDTVGQPQHF. The CDR3 DNA reads as TGCAGTGCTGTGGACACGGTTGGTCAGCCCCAGCATTTT.

The sample holds one count of this clonotype. This chain connects TRBV2 to TRBJ2-7, with TRBD1 identical over 7 bases. Unmatched junction bases numbered 5, after V lost 6 bases and J lost 0 bases. The CDR3 is 14 amino acids. Germline V gene sequence: CDR1 SNHLY, CDR2 FYNNEI. CDR3 sequence reads: CASRGDRASYEQYF. DNA for the CDR3: TGTGCCAGCAGGGGTGACAGGGCCTCCTACGAGCAGTACTTC.

The chain uses TRBV9 and TRBJ2-3, with D possibly TRBD2 on 5 matching bases. CDR1 and CDR2 from the germline V gene are SGDLS and YYNGEE. This CDR3 contains 14 residues. V lost 1 base and J 2 bases, leaving 8 bases between the germline ends. Written as DNA, the CDR3 is TGTGCCAGCAGCGTAAAGGACTTCACAGATACGCAGTATTTT. It codes for CASSVKDFTDTQYF. The variable domain in full, with the rest retrieved from reference TRBV9 and TRBJ2-3, is DSGVTQTPKHLITATGQRVTLRCSPRSGDLSVYWYQQSLDQGLQFLIQYYNGEERAKGNILERFSAQQFPDLHSELNLSSLELGDSALYFCASSVKDFTDTQYFGPGTRLTVL.

The gene calls are TRBV7-2 and TRBJ2-3; D is ambiguous. This CDR3 is 14 amino acids long. Trimming took 5 bases from V and 0 from J, leaving 9 bases between them. Per germline, CDR1 SGHTA and CDR2 FQGNSA. This chain's CDR3 is CASSPEWSTDTQYF. CDR3 sequence (DNA): TGTGCCAGCAGCCCGGAGTGGAGCACAGATACGCAGTATTTT.

The chain joins TRBV7-2 to TRBJ1-5; TRBD1 matches 7 bases. Germline V CDR1 and CDR2: SGHTA, FQGNSA. The CDR3 extends over 15 amino acids. J gave up 1 base and V 2 bases, and 2 bases lay outside the gene matches. The CDR3 is CASSLYRGSNQPQHF. The CDR3 DNA reads as TGTGCCAGCAGCTTATACAGGGGAAGCAATCAGCCCCAGCATTTT.